This T cell receptor (beta chain) was retrieved from a study of CD8 T cells in Susac syndrome. The RNA input was roughly 0.45 to 1 ug, and it was reverse transcribed with random hexamers. The authors amplified TCR beta CDR3 across 54 Vbeta and 13 Jbeta using immunoSEQ multiplex PCR. TCRdb analysed the immunoSEQ multiplex PCR reads with MiXCR anew, one entry per CDR3 protein. Of fewer than 70,000 distinct CDR3 sequences listed, 95% are singletons. Germline V lookup: CDR1 SEHNR, CDR2 FQNEAQ (reference sequence). Losses at the gene ends were 2 bases for V and 4 bases for J; bases not matched to a gene: 11. This CDR3 is built from 17 residues. Healthy donors, matched for age and sex, constituted the control group. Negative isolation yielded CD8+ and CD4+ T cells; FACS enriched TEMRA cells.

The rearrangement links TRBV7-9 to TRBJ2-1, with TRBD2 matching 7 bases. This receptor was obtained from a human donor in good health. The sample taken for sequencing was CD8+ T cells from PBMCs. In DNA, the CDR3 is TGTGCCAGCAGCTTATCTCCCTTGGGGGGGTCTTACAATGAGCAGTTCTTC. Encoded protein: CASSLSPLGGSYNEQFF. The variable domain in full, with the rest retrieved from reference TRBV7-9 and TRBJ2-1, is DTGVSQNPRHKITKRGQNVTFRCDPISEHNRLYWYRQTLGQGPEFLTYFQNEAQLEKSRLLSDRFSAERPKGSFSTLEIQRTEQGDSAMYLCASSLSPLGGSYNEQFFGPGTRLTVL.